Following are 32 T cell receptor beta chains from one sample sequenced in a study of Ad26.COV2.S vaccination and SARS-CoV-2 variants. Method: immunoSEQ multiplex PCR; TCRdb's copy keeps in-frame clones and lacks some. The sample lists 300,000 to 400,000 clones, around 87% occurring once. This sample's treatment: around 19 received Ad26.COV2.S at low or high dose, single or two shots; several received placebo; per-sample allocation not given. Samples came from day 63 after the first vaccine or placebo injection. Source: peripheral blood, taken in a trial of Ad26.COV2.S vaccine versus placebo. The receptors come from a person between 18 and 60 years old who received the Ad26.COV2.S COVID-19 vaccine or a placebo.

CDR3 in amino acids: CASSQSGISGNTIYF. The CDR3 DNA reads TGTGCCAGCAGCCAGTCGGGGATCTCTGGAAACACCATATATTTT. This chain links TRBV7-9 with TRBJ1-3; D gene unclear. CDR1 and CDR2 (germline): SEHNR, FQNEAQ (reference sequence). This CDR3 has 15 amino acids. The ends were cut back, 5 bases at V and 0 bases at J, with 11 bases in the middle.

Points on this clone: Relative to the germline gene, one junction end is altered; a read error may explain this. The chain couples TRBV7-7 to TRBJ1-1; D remains ambiguous. The germline V gene has CDR1 SSHAT and CDR2 FNYEAQ (reference sequence). The CDR3 totals 14 residues. DNA of the CDR3: TGTGCTAGCACCCCGTGGGCCGGTGACACTGAAGCTTTCTTT. This sequence encodes CASTPWAGDTEAFF.

The rearrangement uses TRBV9 and TRBJ1-1; 12 nucleotides line up with TRBD1. V gave up 2 bases and J gave up 5 bases; unmatched junction bases: 1. Germline V gene sequence: CDR1 SGDLS, CDR2 YYNGEE. The CDR3 loop spans 14 amino acids. The CDR3, as DNA: TGTGCCAGCAGCGTGGGACAGGGGGCGACTGAAGCTTTCTTT. Translating it yields CASSVGQGATEAFF.

This chain uses TRBV7-6 with TRBJ2-3; D remains ambiguous. The CDR3 spans 12 residues. Per the germline V gene, CDR1 is SGHVS and CDR2 is FNYEAQ. Trimming cost V 1 base and J 5 bases, with 4 bases left between them. This CDR3 reads CASSLDEDTQYF. The CDR3 bases are TGTGCCAGCAGCTTAGACGAAGATACGCAGTATTTT.

The chain links TRBV13 to TRBJ1-2; no clear D gene. Per the germline V gene, CDR1 is PRHDT and CDR2 is FYEKMQ (reference sequence). The CDR3 extends over 14 amino acids. Trimming took off 3 bases at V and 5 bases at J, with 13 bases between the two ends. The CDR3 protein is CASSFGVKGYGYTF. CDR3 nucleotide sequence: TGTGCCAGCAGCTTTGGTGTGAAAGGGTATGGCTACACCTTC.

This rearrangement joins TRBV13 to TRBJ2-3; D ambiguous. Between the trimmed V and J ends, which lost 0 bases and 5 bases, there was a span of 9 bases. The germline gives CDR1 PRHDT, CDR2 FYEKMQ (reference sequence). The CDR3 runs to 14 residues. The CDR3 sequence is CASSLGLPQDTQYF. The CDR3 bases are TGTGCCAGCAGCTTAGGACTACCACAAGATACGCAGTATTTT.

This clone was counted a few times. This sequence joins TRBV19 and TRBJ1-5; D is unclear. Germline V lookup: CDR1 LNHDA, CDR2 SQIVND (reference sequence). The length of the CDR3 is 16 residues. Trimming took 0 bases from V and 0 from J, leaving 9 bases between them. The CDR3 here is CASSIDYSNSNQPQHF. The CDR3, as DNA: TGTGCCAGTAGTATAGATTATAGTAATAGCAATCAGCCCCAGCATTTT.

The rearrangement links TRBV5-1 to TRBJ1-4; TRBD1 aligns across 11 bases. The V segment lost 3 bases and the J segment 6 bases; nucleotides outside the gene matches: 4. The CDR3 contains 15 residues. Germline CDR1 reads SGHRS; CDR2 reads YFSETQ. The CDR3 region has the DNA TGCGCCAGCAGCTCGGACAGGGGGCGCGATGAAAAACTGTTTTTT. Amino acids: CASSSDRGRDEKLFF.

The chain links TRBV6-5 to TRBJ2-3; 9 nucleotides align to TRBD2. The CDR3 is 13 residues long. After removal of 6 bases from V and 5 bases from J, the junction contained 3 bases not matched to a gene. Germline assignment: CDR1 MNHEY and CDR2 SVGAGI. The CDR3 DNA reads TGTGCCAGCAGAGCGGGGGGCCTAGATACGCAGTATTTT. Its protein product is CASRAGGLDTQYF.

The chain uses TRBV5-1 and TRBJ2-7; no clear D. The CDR3 runs to 12 residues. The germline V and J ends were trimmed by 5 bases and 0 bases, with 6 bases remaining between them. Looked up from germline, CDR1 is SGHRS and CDR2 is YFSETQ. In DNA, the CDR3 is TGCGCCAGCAGGGTCGGCTCCTACGAGCAGTACTTC. Translating gives CASRVGSYEQYF.

CDR3 loop: CASRPHPNTGELFF. The CDR3 nucleotides are TGCGCCAGCAGGCCTCATCCGAACACCGGGGAGCTGTTTTTT. This chain connects TRBV5-1 to TRBJ2-2; D is undetermined. This CDR3 is built from 14 residues. Germline-derived CDR1 and CDR2 are SGHRS and YFSETQ. V was cut by 5 bases and J by 0 bases, with 8 bases left in between.

This clone is a singleton in its sample. The chain uses TRBV27 and TRBJ2-5; D gene unclear. The CDR3 has 14 amino acids. The ends were cut back, 6 bases at V and 3 bases at J, with 14 bases in the middle. CDR1 is MNHEY, CDR2 SMNVEV, per germline (reference sequence). The CDR3 region has the DNA TGTGCCAGCAGACCAATCGGACGGGAAGAGACCCAGTACTTC. Translated, it gives CASRPIGREETQYF.

This clone appeared a few times. This sequence joins TRBV19 and TRBJ2-1, with 8 bases lining up with TRBD1. The CDR3 spans 15 residues. The J segment lost 3 bases and the V segment lost 6 bases, leaving 7 bases of the junction unmatched. Germline CDR1 and CDR2: LNHDA and SQIVND (reference sequence). CDR3 loop: CASSGAGGSYNEQFF. Written as DNA, the CDR3 is TGTGCCAGTAGCGGGGCAGGGGGCAGCTACAATGAGCAGTTCTTC.

This clone has more than one count but fewer than ten. V usage is TRBV3-1 (or the pseudogene TRBV3-2) and J usage is TRBJ1-1; 8 bases are a match to TRBD1. V was clipped by 3 bases and J by 0 bases; unmatched bases: 3. The CDR3 is made up of 15 amino acids. The germline gives CDR1 LGHDT, CDR2 YNNKEL (reference sequence). The CDR3 bases are TGTGCCAGCAGCCATTCGACAGGGGTGAACACTGAAGCTTTCTTT. This gives the protein CASSHSTGVNTEAFF.

J is TRBJ1-2 and V is TRBV9; D perhaps matches TRBD1 (5 bases). This CDR3 region has 15 residues. V lost 0 bases and J lost 3, with 12 bases in between. Germline CDR1 is SGDLS and CDR2 is YYNGEE. As DNA, the CDR3 is TGTGCCAGCAGCGTAGTAGGGGTTGGGGACTATGGCTACACCTTC. Encoded protein: CASSVVGVGDYGYTF.

The CDR3 DNA reads TGTGCCAGCACGGCCAGCTCCTACGAGCAGTACTTC. It specifies CASTASSYEQYF. This chain joins TRBV6-5 and TRBJ2-7; D gene unclear. V was shortened by 7 bases and J by 0 bases, with 7 bases between the two germline ends. The CDR3 has 12 residues. The germline V gene encodes CDR1 MNHEY and CDR2 SVGAGI.

The V and J genes are TRBV6-5 and TRBJ2-5; TRBD2 is a possible D gene (6 bases). Germline CDR1 MNHEY, CDR2 SVGAGI. Trimming took off 0 bases at V and 4 bases at J, with 12 bases between the two ends. The CDR3 is made up of 15 amino acids. The CDR3 region has the DNA TGTGCCAGCAGTTACTCGGGGGGTAATGGAGAGACCCAGTACTTC. It yields the protein CASSYSGGNGETQYF.

This clone occurred a few times. This chain connects TRBV10-3 to TRBJ2-3; TRBD2 matches at 8 bases. CDR1 ENHRY and CDR2 SYGVKD come from the germline V gene. The V and J ends lost 6 bases and 2 bases, in that order; junction bases with no gene match: 7. The length of the CDR3 is 15 residues. CDR3 in amino acids: CAISGGAGNTDTQYF. CDR3 in DNA: TGTGCCATCAGCGGGGGGGCTGGAAACACAGATACGCAGTATTTT.

As regards this clone: This same CDR3 is encoded by further DNA sequences in the sample. The CDR3 reads CASSYSGLSYEQYF. The CDR3 DNA reads TGTGCCAGCAGTTACTCGGGGCTCTCCTACGAGCAGTACTTC. The chain has TRBV6-5 and TRBJ2-7, with D possibly TRBD1 on 5 matching bases. Germline V gene sequence: CDR1 MNHEY, CDR2 SVGAGI. The CDR3 contains 14 residues. V was shortened by 0 bases and J by 0 bases, with 6 bases between the two germline ends.

The chain links TRBV7-3 to TRBJ1-2; 7 bases line up with TRBD1. Germline V lookup: CDR1 SGHTA, CDR2 FQGTGA. The CDR3 is 16 amino acids. J was trimmed by 2 bases and V by 0 bases; bases with no gene match: 6. CDR3 coding DNA: TGTGCCAGCAGCTTAACGAGTCAACAGGGGAACTATGGCTACACCTTC. It yields the protein CASSLTSQQGNYGYTF. Using reference TRBV7-3 and TRBJ1-2 for the parts outside the CDR3, the full variable domain is GAGVSQTPSNKVTEKGKYVELRCDPISGHTALYWYRQSLGQGPEFLIYFQGTGAADDSGLPNDRFFAVRPEGSVSTLKIQRTERGDSAVYLCASSLTSQQGNYGYTFGSGTRLTVV.

This chain connects TRBV10-3 to TRBJ1-1; possibly TRBD1 for D (5 bases). Germline V gives CDR1 ENHRY, CDR2 SYGVKD. CDR3 length equals 14 residues. V was shortened by 2 bases and J by 1 base, with 8 bases between the two germline ends. The CDR3: CAISEPGGNTEAFF. DNA for the CDR3: TGTGCCATCAGTGAGCCGGGGGGGAACACTGAAGCTTTCTTT.

This chain joins TRBV30 and TRBJ1-5; D unresolved. The CDR3 loop spans 13 amino acids. CDR1 and CDR2 from the germline V gene are GTSNPN and SVGIG (reference sequence). Between the trimmed V and J ends, which lost 4 bases and 0 bases, there was a span of 7 bases. In DNA, the CDR3 is TGTGCCTGGACGGCAGGTAGCAATCAGCCCCAGCATTTT. Its protein product is CAWTAGSNQPQHF.

The chain links TRBV4-1 to TRBJ2-1, with 13 bases identical to TRBD2. The germline gives CDR1 MGHRA, CDR2 YSYEKL. The CDR3 loop spans 16 amino acids. Trimming cost V 4 bases and J 10 bases; bases outside gene matches: 10. The CDR3 region has the DNA TGCGCCAGCAGCCTACCAACTAGCGGGGGGGCTGGGGAGCAGTTCTTC. Its translation is CASSLPTSGGAGEQFF.

This clone was seen just once. This chain joins TRBV7-8 and TRBJ2-3, with D possibly matching TRBD1 (6 bases). This CDR3 comprises 16 residues. Deletions cut 4 bases from V and 2 bases from J, with 16 bases between. Per germline, CDR1 SGHVS and CDR2 FQNEAQ. This CDR3 reads CASSSGQLIPTDTQYF. The CDR3 coding sequence is TGTGCCAGCAGCTCGGGACAACTTATCCCCACAGATACGCAGTATTTT.

The V and J genes are TRBV27 and TRBJ1-2; D ambiguous. Between the trimmed V and J ends, which lost 0 bases and 4 bases, there was a span of 9 bases. This CDR3 contains 14 residues. Germline CDR1 is MNHEY and CDR2 is SMNVEV (reference sequence). The CDR3 coding sequence is TGTGCCAGCAGTTTATCTTATGGGCGCTATGGCTACACCTTC. Amino acids: CASSLSYGRYGYTF.

DNA for the CDR3: TGTGCCAGCAGTTACTCTTCAGGAAACTACGAGCAGTACTTC. It specifies CASSYSSGNYEQYF. The chain links TRBV6-5 to TRBJ2-7, with no clear D. Per the germline V gene, CDR1 is MNHEY and CDR2 is SVGAGI. This CDR3 spans 14 amino acids. Trimming cost V 0 bases and J 3 bases, with 9 bases left between them.

The chain is built from TRBV18 and TRBJ2-7; 11 nucleotides align to TRBD2. V lost 6 bases and J lost 3; bases outside the gene matches: 4. The CDR3 has 14 residues. CDR1 and CDR2 (germline): KGHSH, LQKENI. Written as DNA, the CDR3 is TGTGCCAGCTCCCCCGGACTAGCGGGCTACGAGCAGTACTTC. Translated, it gives CASSPGLAGYEQYF. The complete variable domain, with remaining parts taken from reference TRBV18 and TRBJ2-7, reads NAGVMQNPRHLVRRRGQEARLRCSPMKGHSHVYWYRQLPEEGLKFMVYLQKENIIDESGMPKERFSAEFPKEGPSILRIQQVVRGDSAAYFCASSPGLAGYEQYFGPGTRLTVT.

This chain uses TRBV7-3 with TRBJ2-1; 10 positions agree with TRBD2. The V and J ends lost 4 bases and 8 bases, in that order; junction bases with no gene match: 5. In germline, CDR1 is SGHTA, CDR2 FQGTGA. The CDR3 loop spans 14 amino acids. The CDR3 loop reads CASSWIAGGHEQFF. The CDR3 DNA sequence: TGTGCCAGCAGCTGGATAGCGGGGGGTCATGAGCAGTTCTTC.

The chain employs TRBV19 and TRBJ1-4, with a tentative D call TRBD1 (6 bases). V dropped 3 bases and J dropped 8 bases, with 19 bases sitting between them. CDR3 length: 16 amino acids. Per the germline V gene, CDR1 is LNHDA and CDR2 is SQIVND (reference sequence). CDR3 sequence: CASSMRHGQWDEKLFF. The CDR3 region has the DNA TGTGCCAGTAGTATGCGTCACGGACAGTGGGACGAAAAACTGTTTTTT.

CDR3 sequence: CASSLIPLAGISTDTQYF. CDR3 nucleotide sequence: TGTGCCAGCAGTTTAATCCCCCTAGCGGGGATCTCCACAGATACGCAGTATTTT. The V call is TRBV27, the J call TRBJ2-3, with 9 bases matching TRBD2. Germline-derived CDR1 and CDR2 are MNHEY and SMNVEV (reference sequence). The CDR3 extends over 18 amino acids. V lost 2 bases to trimming and J lost 2 bases; unmatched junction nucleotides: 11.

The J gene is TRBJ1-4, the V gene TRBV12-3 or TRBV12-4; perhaps TRBD1 as D (5 bases). The V end lost 6 bases, the J end lost 7 bases, and 12 bases lay between the germline ends. This CDR3 comprises 13 residues. The chain's CDR3 is CASRGGMGEKLFF. CDR3 DNA sequence: TGTGCCAGCAGGGGGGGGATGGGTGAAAAACTGTTTTTT.

This rearrangement joins TRBV4-1 to TRBJ2-5; D remains ambiguous. With 1 base removed from V and 5 bases from J, the gap between germline ends came to 8 bases. Germline-derived CDR1 and CDR2 are MGHRA and YSYEKL. The CDR3 covers 13 residues. The CDR3 DNA reads TGCGCCAGCAGCCAAGGGGTGGAGGAGACCCAGTACTTC. This codes for CASSQGVEETQYF.